This passage covers 17 T cell receptor beta chains from one sample sequenced in a study of blood T cell repertoires in COVID-19. The protocol was immunoSEQ multiplex PCR, while the TCRdb copy is restricted to in-frame clones and leaves out a portion. The sample lists 110,000 or so clones, about nine tenths occurring once. Sequencing was performed on peripheral blood. The receptors originated from a woman aged 45-60 years with acute or convalescent COVID-19.

This clone has only one observation. The V and J genes are TRBV10-3 and TRBJ1-2, with 7 bases fitting TRBD1. The CDR3 runs to 12 residues. Per germline, CDR1 ENHRY and CDR2 SYGVKD. Trimming removed 4 bases from V and 5 bases from J; junction bases left unmatched: 1. The chain's CDR3 is CAISGDSYGYTF. The CDR3 DNA reads TGTGCCATCAGTGGGGACAGTTATGGCTACACCTTC.

The chain couples TRBV28 to TRBJ1-5; D might be TRBD1 (6 bases). CDR1 and CDR2 (germline): MDHEN, SYDVKM. The CDR3 runs to 13 residues. Trimming pared 8 bases from V and 4 bases from J, leaving 12 bases between. CDR3 sequence reads: CASAGQFNQPQHF. The CDR3 bases are TGTGCCAGCGCCGGACAGTTTAATCAGCCCCAGCATTTT.

The V gene is TRBV10-2, the J gene TRBJ2-7, with TRBD2 matching over 15 bases. Germline V gene lookup returns CDR1 WSHSY and CDR2 SAAADI. This CDR3 is 19 amino acids long. V shed 2 bases and J 0 bases; nucleotides not matched to a gene: 8. The CDR3 coding sequence is TGCGCCAGCAGTGAGGGGACTAGCGGGAGGAAAGGGGGCTCCTACGAGCAGTACTTC. Residues: CASSEGTSGRKGGSYEQYF.

The chain is built from TRBV3-1 (or the pseudogene TRBV3-2) and TRBJ2-3; D not certain. The CDR3 loop spans 13 amino acids. Trimming removed 1 base from V and 9 bases from J, with 11 bases in between. The V gene's germline CDR1 is LGHDT and CDR2 YNNKEL (reference sequence). CDR3: CASSQVGASTQYF. The CDR3 DNA sequence: TGTGCCAGCAGCCAAGTGGGCGCTTCGACGCAGTATTTT.

The V gene is TRBV27, the J gene TRBJ1-2; D gene uncertain. V lost 6 bases to trimming and J lost 1 base, with 12 bases between them. Germline CDR1 MNHEY, CDR2 SMNVEV (reference sequence). The CDR3 is made up of 14 amino acids. CDR3: CASSNTHSNYGYTF. CDR3 nucleotides: TGTGCCAGCAGCAATACCCACAGTAACTATGGCTACACCTTC.

This clone occurred once. This chain links TRBV18 with TRBJ2-3; D may be TRBD1 (6 bases). The length of the CDR3 is 14 residues. Germline lookup yields CDR1 KGHSH and CDR2 LQKENI. The V end lost 0 bases, the J end lost 5 bases, and 9 bases lay between the germline ends. Here the CDR3 DNA reads TGTGCCAGCTCACCACCTGGACAGCTAGATACGCAGTATTTT. Translation: CASSPPGQLDTQYF. The complete variable domain, with remaining parts taken from reference TRBV18 and TRBJ2-3, reads NAGVMQNPRHLVRRRGQEARLRCSPMKGHSHVYWYRQLPEEGLKFMVYLQKENIIDESGMPKERFSAEFPKEGPSILRIQQVVRGDSAAYFCASSPPGQLDTQYFGPGTRLTVL.

The table lists this clone with a few counts. For the CDR3, the DNA is TGTGCCAGCAGCTTGGGACTAGCGCGCGAGCAGTACTTC. The encoded protein is CASSLGLAREQYF. The chain combines TRBV7-2 with TRBJ2-7; 10 nucleotides agree with TRBD2. Per the germline V gene, CDR1 is SGHTA and CDR2 is FQGNSA. The CDR3 is made up of 13 amino acids. V lost 3 bases to trimming and J lost 6 bases; unmatched junction nucleotides: 2.

The chain recombines TRBV19 with TRBJ2-5, with 7 bases matching TRBD1. In germline, CDR1 is LNHDA, CDR2 SQIVND (reference sequence). The CDR3 is 14 amino acids. V shed 6 bases, J shed 0 bases, and the junction held 4 bases outside the gene matches. The CDR3 is CASSIQGNQETQYF. The CDR3 DNA reads as TGTGCCAGTAGCATACAGGGGAACCAAGAGACCCAGTACTTC. The complete variable domain, with remaining parts taken from reference TRBV19 and TRBJ2-5, reads DGGITQSPKYLFRKEGQNVTLSCEQNLNHDAMYWYRQDPGQGLRLIYYSQIVNDFQKGDIAEGYSVSREKKESFPLTVTSAQKNPTAFYLCASSIQGNQETQYFGPGTRLLVL.

The chain has TRBV24-1 and TRBJ1-3; no firm D call. Germline lookup yields CDR1 KGHDR and CDR2 SFDVKD. V was cut by 4 bases and J by 0 bases, with 9 bases left in between. This CDR3 comprises 15 residues. The chain's CDR3 is CATSDTTGSGNTIYF. The CDR3 coding sequence is TGTGCCACCAGTGACACGACGGGCTCTGGAAACACCATATATTTT.

The chain has TRBV12-5 and TRBJ1-1, with 12 bases lining up with TRBD1. The V and J ends lost 5 bases and 3 bases, in that order; junction bases with no gene match: 4. Germline assignment: CDR1 LGHNT and CDR2 FRNRAP. There are 15 residues in the CDR3. This chain's CDR3 is CASGLGTGGYTEAFF. CDR3 sequence (DNA): TGTGCTAGTGGTCTCGGGACAGGGGGCTACACTGAAGCTTTCTTT.

The rearrangement links TRBV29-1 to TRBJ1-2, with D hard to call. The CDR3 totals 11 residues. Germline loops: CDR1 SQVTM, CDR2 ANQGSEA. Trimming pared 4 bases from V and 8 bases from J, leaving 11 bases between. CDR3 sequence: CSVVGRSGYTF. The CDR3 nucleotides are TGCAGCGTTGTGGGCCGCTCAGGCTACACCTTC.

J is TRBJ2-3 and V is TRBV2; TRBD2 agrees at 8 bases. This CDR3 has 15 residues. V lost 9 bases to trimming and J lost 1 base; unmatched junction nucleotides: 9. Germline V gives CDR1 SNHLY, CDR2 FYNNEI. In DNA, the CDR3 is TGTGCCAGTACCCGGGGGGGCACAGGCACAGATACGCAGTATTTT. It codes for CASTRGGTGTDTQYF.

The genes are TRBV14 and TRBJ1-6; D is unresolved. V was pared by 3 bases and J by 0 bases, with 9 bases between. CDR3 size: 16 residues. Germline CDR1 reads SGHDN; CDR2 reads FVKESK. CDR3 nucleotide sequence: TGTGCCAGCAGCCATAGGAGGAGCTCCTATAATTCACCCCTCCACTTT. It is translated as CASSHRRSSYNSPLHF.

V gene TRBV4-2 combines with J gene TRBJ1-3; D is uncertain. The CDR3 sequence is 15 residues long. Germline V gene lookup returns CDR1 LGHNA and CDR2 YNFKEQ. Trimming left V 3 bases short and J 4 bases short, with 13 bases between. CDR3 sequence: CASSHRQTDGNTIYF. The CDR3 DNA reads as TGTGCCAGCAGCCACAGACAAACTGACGGAAACACCATATATTTT.

V and J are TRBV13 and TRBJ1-2; D uncertain. V gave up 1 base and J gave up 6 bases, with 6 bases separating them. CDR3 length equals 12 residues. Germline V lookup: CDR1 PRHDT, CDR2 FYEKMQ (reference sequence). The CDR3 DNA reads as TGTGCCAGCAGCTTAGAGCGGAATGGCTACACCTTC. Translated, it gives CASSLERNGYTF.

V gene TRBV19 combines with J gene TRBJ2-1; a weak D match, TRBD2 (5 bases). The CDR3 covers 13 residues. Between the trimmed V and J ends, which lost 2 bases and 6 bases, there was a span of 8 bases. The germline CDR1 and CDR2 sequences are LNHDA and SQIVND (reference sequence). The CDR3 reads CASSIIEGNEQFF. CDR3 nucleotides: TGTGCCAGTAGTATAATAGAGGGCAATGAGCAGTTCTTC. The complete variable domain, with remaining parts taken from reference TRBV19 and TRBJ2-1, reads DGGITQSPKYLFRKEGQNVTLSCEQNLNHDAMYWYRQDPGQGLRLIYYSQIVNDFQKGDIAEGYSVSREKKESFPLTVTSAQKNPTAFYLCASSIIEGNEQFFGPGTRLTVL.

The V gene is TRBV2, the J gene TRBJ2-2; 10 nucleotides match TRBD1. Per the germline V gene, CDR1 is SNHLY and CDR2 is FYNNEI. There are 16 residues in the CDR3. The V segment lost 1 base and the J segment 7 bases; nucleotides outside the gene matches: 6. The CDR3 loop reads CASSEDGTGVGGELFF. The CDR3 nucleotides are TGTGCCAGCAGTGAAGACGGGACAGGGGTTGGCGGGGAGCTGTTTTTT.